The 15 T cell receptor beta chains below were found in one sample sequenced in a study of blood T cell repertoires in COVID-19. Some clones are missing from TCRdb's copy, which holds only in-frame ones; the method was immunoSEQ multiplex PCR. Of about 91,000 clones in the sample, 87% were seen once. Sequenced input: peripheral blood. Source of these receptors: a man between 65 and 85 years old with acute or convalescent COVID-19.

The chain has TRBV19 and TRBJ2-2; TRBD2 aligns across 14 bases. The CDR3 is made up of 17 amino acids. Germline CDR1 is LNHDA and CDR2 is SQIVND (reference sequence). The V gene end was trimmed by 4 bases and the J gene end by 2 bases; junction bases not matched to a gene: 3. The CDR3 protein is CASSRGTSGGNTGELFF. The CDR3 coding sequence is TGTGCCAGTAGTAGAGGGACTAGCGGGGGAAACACCGGGGAGCTGTTTTTT.

The chain carries TRBV12-3 or TRBV12-4 and TRBJ2-2; D unclear. The CDR3 length is 12 residues. Trimming removed 5 bases from V and 5 bases from J, with 6 bases in between. The chain's CDR3 is CASSLWTGELFF. CDR3 in DNA: TGTGCCAGCAGTCTATGGACCGGGGAGCTGTTTTTT.

This chain connects TRBV6-5 to TRBJ1-1; 9 nucleotides align to TRBD1. The V and J ends lost 6 bases and 6 bases, in that order; junction bases with no gene match: 8. Per germline, CDR1 MNHEY and CDR2 SVGAGI. The CDR3 extends over 14 amino acids. DNA for the CDR3: TGTGCCAGCAGCGATACAGGGGGCATAGCTGAAGCTTTCTTT. It codes for CASSDTGGIAEAFF.

This chain joins TRBV2 and TRBJ2-5; 8 nucleotides agree with TRBD1. The trim removed 6 bases at V and 5 bases at J, leaving 5 bases unmatched. Germline V gene data show CDR1 as SNHLY and CDR2 as FYNNEI. This CDR3 contains 13 residues. Here the CDR3 reads CASREQGVETQYF. The CDR3 DNA is TGTGCCAGCAGAGAACAGGGGGTGGAGACCCAGTACTTC. Together with reference TRBV2 and TRBJ2-5, the CDR3 gives the full variable domain: EPEVTQTPSHQVTQMGQEVILRCVPISNHLYFYWYRQILGQKVEFLVSFYNNEISEKSEIFDDQFSVERPDGSNFTLKIRSTKLEDSAMYFCASREQGVETQYFGPGTRLLVL.

This clone was picked up one time. The chain employs TRBV5-1 and TRBJ2-5, with D maybe TRBD1 (6 bases). Trimming shortened V by 3 bases and J by 5 bases, and 14 bases separated the two germline ends. CDR1 SGHRS and CDR2 YFSETQ come from the germline V gene. The CDR3 has 14 amino acids. This chain's CDR3 is CASSWAGEGETQYF. In nucleotides, the CDR3 is TGCGCCAGCAGCTGGGCAGGGGAAGGGGAGACCCAGTACTTC.

The chain combines TRBV7-8 with TRBJ2-5, with 7 positions matching TRBD2. Unmatched junction bases numbered 1, after V lost 4 bases and J lost 5 bases. The germline V gene has CDR1 SGHVS and CDR2 FQNEAQ. This CDR3 comprises 12 residues. This CDR3 reads CASSWGGETQYF. CDR3 DNA: TGTGCCAGCAGCTGGGGGGGGGAGACCCAGTACTTC.

The chain employs TRBV5-1 and TRBJ2-1; TRBD1 aligns across 9 bases. The CDR3 spans 15 residues. V gave up 5 bases and J gave up 4 bases; unmatched junction bases: 7. Germline V gene lookup returns CDR1 SGHRS and CDR2 YFSETQ. The DNA for the CDR3 is TGCGCCAGCAGTCCTACAGGGGGCAGGTACAATGAGCAGTTCTTC. The encoded protein is CASSPTGGRYNEQFF.

The gene calls are TRBV11-2 and TRBJ2-5, with D perhaps TRBD2 (5 bases). CDR3 size: 14 residues. Trimming cost V 5 bases and J 5 bases, with 15 bases left between them. Germline V gene sequence: CDR1 SGHAT, CDR2 FQNNGV. Here the CDR3 DNA reads TGTGCCAGCAGCCATGCTAACGGGGAGGAGACCCAGTACTTC. Protein sequence: CASSHANGEETQYF.

This clone was seen once. The chain is built from TRBV10-3 and TRBJ1-2; D is possibly TRBD1 (6 bases). Germline V lookup: CDR1 ENHRY, CDR2 SYGVKD. V lost 9 bases to trimming and J lost 5 bases, with 19 bases between them. CDR3 length: 14 residues. This chain's CDR3 is CAILNRAQIYGYTF. The CDR3 bases are TGTGCCATTCTGAACAGGGCGCAAATTTATGGCTACACCTTC.

The V gene is TRBV19, the J gene TRBJ2-5; D is perhaps TRBD2 (5 bases). The V gene's germline CDR1 is LNHDA and CDR2 SQIVND (reference sequence). Trimming pared 4 bases from V and 4 bases from J, leaving 16 bases between. This CDR3 comprises 15 residues. The CDR3 DNA follows: TGTGCCAGTAGTAGAGCCGGGGTCACGAGAGAGACCCAGTACTTC. It specifies CASSRAGVTRETQYF.

V is TRBV6-6 and J is TRBJ2-4; maybe TRBD1 (6 bases). CDR3 length: 14 residues. Trimming cost V 0 bases and J 5 bases, with 8 bases left between them. Germline CDR1 is MNHNY and CDR2 is SVGAGI (reference sequence). The CDR3 DNA sequence: TGTGCCAGCAGTTACTCAAGGACAGAAAACATTCAGTACTTC. Amino acids: CASSYSRTENIQYF.

The chain combines TRBV6-5 with TRBJ1-6; perhaps TRBD1 as D (5 bases). The CDR3 consists of 15 residues. V was shortened by 6 bases and J by 7 bases, with 16 bases between the two germline ends. From germline, CDR1 is MNHEY and CDR2 SVGAGI. The CDR3 DNA is TGTGCCAGCAGACTCGGTGGCAGGGAAAATTCACCCCTCCACTTT. It yields the protein CASRLGGRENSPLHF.

The CDR3 DNA follows: TGCGCCAGCAGCTCCCCAGGGCAAGGAAACACCATATATTTT. It yields the protein CASSSPGQGNTIYF. The J gene is TRBJ1-3, the V gene TRBV5-1; D is perhaps TRBD1 (5 bases). Trimming stripped 3 bases from V and 4 bases from J, with 11 bases between. Per the germline V gene, CDR1 is SGHRS and CDR2 is YFSETQ. The CDR3 has 14 residues.

Turning to this clone: An end of the junction does not agree with germline; a read error may underlie this. The chain links TRBV7-2 to TRBJ2-5; 7 bases match TRBD2. CDR3 length: 17 amino acids. Per germline, CDR1 SGHTA and CDR2 FQGNSA. In DNA, the CDR3 is TGTGCCAGCAGCATAGCCCCTGGACTAGTATCGGTAGAGACCCAGTACTTC. Its protein product is CASSIAPGLVSVETQYF. The full variable domain, its missing parts supplied by reference TRBV7-2 and TRBJ2-5, is GAGVSQSPSNKVTEKGKDVELRCDPISGHTALYWYRQSLGQGLEFLIYFQGNSAPDKSGLPSDRFSAERTGGSVSTLTIQRTQQEDSAVYLCASSIAPGLVSVETQYFGPGTRLLVL.

The chain combines TRBV5-1 with TRBJ1-4; a possible D gene is TRBD1 (6 bases). CDR3 length: 15 residues. V was trimmed by 0 bases and J by 3 bases, leaving 9 bases between them. CDR1 is SGHRS, CDR2 YFSETQ, per germline. The chain's CDR3 is CASSLEGDPNEKLFF. CDR3 bases: TGCGCCAGCAGCTTGGAGGGGGACCCTAATGAAAAACTGTTTTTT. The full variable domain, its missing parts supplied by reference TRBV5-1 and TRBJ1-4, is KAGVTQTPRYLIKTRGQQVTLSCSPISGHRSVSWYQQTPGQGLQFLFEYFSETQRNKGNFPGRFSGRQFSNSRSEMNVSTLELGDSALYLCASSLEGDPNEKLFFGSGTQLSVL.